This is a list of T cell receptor beta chains from one sample in a study of shared clonotypes between healthy human individuals. TCRdb's copy holds only in-frame clones and misses some; the assay was immunoSEQ multiplex PCR. The sample lists roughly 1,100,000 clones, roughly 80% occurring once. Sequenced input: memory CD4+ T cells sorted from blood. These receptors all stem from a man aged 18 to 30 in good health. Each CDR3 is given without its conserved first and last residue. The order of the fields is V gene, J gene, CDR3 protein.

TRBV7-3	TRBJ2-7	ASSTSGGAYEQY
TRBV7-6	TRBJ2-2	ASSLARGRNTGELF
TRBV7-8	TRBJ2-1	ASRRDSGPSEQF
TRBV13	TRBJ1-2	ASSLPLGQGEHGYT
TRBV6-5	TRBJ1-1	ASSSMEQNTEAF
TRBV4-1	TRBJ1-5	ASSQESRQPQH
TRBV11-2	TRBJ2-3	ASSITGDTDTQY
TRBV5-1	TRBJ1-1	ASSSQGYTEAF
TRBV7-8	TRBJ2-1	ASSLGGRFDEQF
TRBV12-5	TRBJ2-2	ASGPLTSDYTGELF
TRBV6-5	TRBJ2-7	ASSYMGGEQY
TRBV28	TRBJ2-7	ASSLWGTGRHVEQY
TRBV11-2	TRBJ1-2	ASSLSGGVAVGGYT
TRBV6-1	TRBJ2-7	ASSEVAWEQY
TRBV9	TRBJ2-2	ASSEGQGRDTGELF
TRBV30	TRBJ1-2	AWKGDRAANYGYT
TRBV6-4	TRBJ2-7	ASSSLRGGSYEQY
TRBV2	TRBJ2-7	ASRRSYEQY
TRBV5-1	TRBJ1-5	ASRDTYLSQPQH
TRBV30	TRBJ2-7	AWSVRGVTYEQY
TRBV10-2	TRBJ2-5	ASRAGPMELKKETQY
TRBV5-1	TRBJ1-3	ASSLGKPLSGNTIY
TRBV19	TRBJ2-7	ASSTRTSGHYEQY
TRBV19	TRBJ1-2	ASSPTGRKGGYT
TRBV30	TRBJ2-7	AWMQGADEQY
TRBV5-1	TRBJ2-2	ASSLDLQGASGELF
TRBV28	TRBJ2-7	ASSPMSWTGAYYEQY
TRBV4-1	TRBJ2-5	ASSQVVLETQY
TRBV4-2	TRBJ2-2	ASSQASANTGELF
TRBV4-1	TRBJ1-6	ASSQGDRADSPLH
TRBV5-4	TRBJ2-1	ASSPRTSGNEQF
TRBV9	TRBJ2-5	ASSPGQGPPIKETQY
TRBV2	TRBJ1-1	ASRRQGGMNTEAF
TRBV5-6	TRBJ1-6	ASSLGAPNSPLH
TRBV15	TRBJ2-2	ATSRGDYGKTGELF